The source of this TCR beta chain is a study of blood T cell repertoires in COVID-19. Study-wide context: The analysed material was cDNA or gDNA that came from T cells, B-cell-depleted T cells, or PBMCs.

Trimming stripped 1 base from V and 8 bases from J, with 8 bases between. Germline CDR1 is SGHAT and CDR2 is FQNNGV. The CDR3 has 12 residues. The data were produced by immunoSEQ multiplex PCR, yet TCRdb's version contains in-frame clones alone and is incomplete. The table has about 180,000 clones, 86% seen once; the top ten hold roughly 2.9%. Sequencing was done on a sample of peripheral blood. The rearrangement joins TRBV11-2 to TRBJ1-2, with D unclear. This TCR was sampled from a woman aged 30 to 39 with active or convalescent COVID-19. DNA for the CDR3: TGTGCCAGCAGCTTAGGCGAGGGAGGCTACACCTTC. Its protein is CASSLGEGGYTF.